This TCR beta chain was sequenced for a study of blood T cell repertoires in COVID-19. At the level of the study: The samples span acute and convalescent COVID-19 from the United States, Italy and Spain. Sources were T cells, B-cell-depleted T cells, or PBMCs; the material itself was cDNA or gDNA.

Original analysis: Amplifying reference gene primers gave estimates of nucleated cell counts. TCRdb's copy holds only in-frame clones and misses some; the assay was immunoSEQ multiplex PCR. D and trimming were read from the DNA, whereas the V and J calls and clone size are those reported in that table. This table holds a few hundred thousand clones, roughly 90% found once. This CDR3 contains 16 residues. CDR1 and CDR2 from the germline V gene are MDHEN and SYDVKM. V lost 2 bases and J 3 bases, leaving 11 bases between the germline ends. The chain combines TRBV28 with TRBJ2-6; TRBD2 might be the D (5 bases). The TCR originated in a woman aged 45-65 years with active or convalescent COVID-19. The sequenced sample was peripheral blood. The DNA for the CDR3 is TGTGCCAGCAGTTTAGCCGGCGAGGGTGGGGCCAACGTCCTGACTTTC. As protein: CASSLAGEGGANVLTF.